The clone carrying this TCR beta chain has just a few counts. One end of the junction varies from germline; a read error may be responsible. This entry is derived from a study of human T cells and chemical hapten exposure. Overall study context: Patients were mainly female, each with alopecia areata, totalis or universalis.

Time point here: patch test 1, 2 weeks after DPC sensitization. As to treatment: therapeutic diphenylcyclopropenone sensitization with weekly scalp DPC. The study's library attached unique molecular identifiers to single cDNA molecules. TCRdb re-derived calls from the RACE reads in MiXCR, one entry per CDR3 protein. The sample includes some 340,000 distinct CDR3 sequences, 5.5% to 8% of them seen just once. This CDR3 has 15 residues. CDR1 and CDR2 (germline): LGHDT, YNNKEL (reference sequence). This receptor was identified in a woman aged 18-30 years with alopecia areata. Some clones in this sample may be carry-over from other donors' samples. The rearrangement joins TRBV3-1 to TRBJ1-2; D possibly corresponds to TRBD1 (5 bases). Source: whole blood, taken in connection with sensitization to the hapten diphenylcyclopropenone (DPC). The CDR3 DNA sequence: TGTACCAGCAGCAAGGGGAGGGCCGGGACCTATGGCTACACCTTC. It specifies CTSSKGRAGTYGYTF.